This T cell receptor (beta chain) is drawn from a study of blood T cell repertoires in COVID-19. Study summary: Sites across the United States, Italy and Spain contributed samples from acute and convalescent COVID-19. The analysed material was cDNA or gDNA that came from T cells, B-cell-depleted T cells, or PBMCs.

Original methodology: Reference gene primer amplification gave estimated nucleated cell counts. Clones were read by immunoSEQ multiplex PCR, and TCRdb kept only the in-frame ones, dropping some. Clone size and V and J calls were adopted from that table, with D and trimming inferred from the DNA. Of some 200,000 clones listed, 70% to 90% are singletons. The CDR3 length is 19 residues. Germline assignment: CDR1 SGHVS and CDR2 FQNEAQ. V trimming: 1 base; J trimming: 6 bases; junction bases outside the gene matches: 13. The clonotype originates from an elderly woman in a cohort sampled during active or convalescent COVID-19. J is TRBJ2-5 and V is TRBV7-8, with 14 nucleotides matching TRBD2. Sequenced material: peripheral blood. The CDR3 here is CASSLGRLAGGPGKKTQYF. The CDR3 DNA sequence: TGTGCCAGCAGCTTAGGGAGACTAGCGGGAGGGCCAGGCAAGAAGACCCAGTACTTC.